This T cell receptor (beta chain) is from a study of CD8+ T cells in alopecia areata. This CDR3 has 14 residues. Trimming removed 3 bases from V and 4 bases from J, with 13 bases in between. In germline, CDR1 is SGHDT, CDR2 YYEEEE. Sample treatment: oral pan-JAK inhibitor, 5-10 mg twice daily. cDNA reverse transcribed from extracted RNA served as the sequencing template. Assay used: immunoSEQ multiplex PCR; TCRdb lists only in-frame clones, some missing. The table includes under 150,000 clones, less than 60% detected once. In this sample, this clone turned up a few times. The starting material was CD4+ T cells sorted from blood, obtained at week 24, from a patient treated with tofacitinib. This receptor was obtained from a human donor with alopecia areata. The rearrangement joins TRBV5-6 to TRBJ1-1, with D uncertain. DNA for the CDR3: TGTGCCAGCAGCTCCCCGAGCGGGTCCACTGAAGCTTTCTTT. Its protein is CASSSPSGSTEAFF.